Presented here are 15 T cell receptor beta chains from one specimen sequenced in a study of blood T cell repertoires in COVID-19. Assay: immunoSEQ multiplex PCR; the TCRdb copy retains only in-frame clones and omits some. This sample has 400,000 or so clones, with 85% to 90% found just once. The sequenced sample consisted of peripheral blood. These receptors were obtained from a man younger than 30 with COVID-19, enrolled during active disease.

This rearrangement joins TRBV19 to TRBJ2-3; 10 bases map to TRBD2. CDR3 size: 17 residues. Germline loops: CDR1 LNHDA, CDR2 SQIVND (reference sequence). J lost 3 bases, V lost 7 bases, and 13 bases had no gene match. The CDR3 protein is CASKGASGSLRTDTQYF. CDR3 DNA sequence: TGTGCCAGTAAAGGGGCTAGCGGGAGCTTGAGGACAGATACGCAGTATTTT.

V gene TRBV4-1 combines with J gene TRBJ1-2; unclear D gene. The CDR3 runs to 17 residues. From germline, CDR1 is MGHRA and CDR2 YSYEKL. With 0 bases removed from V and 0 bases from J, the gap between germline ends came to 14 bases. The CDR3, as DNA: TGCGCCAGCAGCCAAGATATAGGGAACGGGGCTAACTATGGCTACACCTTC. It encodes CASSQDIGNGANYGYTF.

The gene calls are TRBV18 and TRBJ2-7, with D perhaps matching TRBD2 (6 bases). This CDR3 has 14 residues. CDR1 is KGHSH, CDR2 LQKENI, per germline. V was clipped by 3 bases and J by 7 bases, with 16 bases between them. The CDR3: CASSPGTSAWEQYF. CDR3 sequence (DNA): TGTGCCAGCTCACCCGGGACTTCGGCTTGGGAGCAGTACTTC. The entire variable domain, with the rest obtained from reference TRBV18 and TRBJ2-7, is as follows: NAGVMQNPRHLVRRRGQEARLRCSPMKGHSHVYWYRQLPEEGLKFMVYLQKENIIDESGMPKERFSAEFPKEGPSILRIQQVVRGDSAAYFCASSPGTSAWEQYFGPGTRLTVT.

This chain uses TRBV6-2 or TRBV6-3 with TRBJ1-1; 9 nucleotides line up with TRBD1. The CDR3 loop spans 16 amino acids. J was trimmed by 3 bases and V by 4 bases; bases with no gene match: 9. CDR1 is MNHEY and CDR2 is SVGEGT in the germline V gene. In DNA, the CDR3 is TGTGCCAGCAGTTTTTCAACAGGGGGCTCATACACTGAAGCTTTCTTT. Amino acids: CASSFSTGGSYTEAFF.

The rearrangement uses TRBV14 and TRBJ1-6; D unresolved. The CDR3 loop spans 13 amino acids. The germline gives CDR1 SGHDN, CDR2 FVKESK. Trimming stripped 1 base from V and 9 bases from J, with 7 bases between. Written as DNA, the CDR3 is TGTGCCAGCAGCCAAGCTCGGAGTTCACCCCTCCACTTT. Protein: CASSQARSSPLHF.

The chain employs TRBV7-3 and TRBJ2-3; TRBD2 matches 10 bases. V dropped 6 bases and J dropped 6; count of bases not matched to a gene: 9. The CDR3 runs to 15 residues. In germline, CDR1 is SGHTA, CDR2 FQGTGA. CDR3 residues: CASRPTPTSGDTQYF. The CDR3 nucleotides read TGTGCCAGCAGACCGACCCCGACTAGCGGGGATACGCAGTATTTT.

The chain couples TRBV20-1 to TRBJ1-1; no clear D. Trimming took 5 bases from V and 6 from J, leaving 10 bases between them. The germline V gene has CDR1 DFQATT and CDR2 SNEGSKA (reference sequence). The CDR3 covers 11 residues. DNA of the CDR3: TGCAGTGCTCTGCTGGTAGCTGAAGCTTTCTTT. It codes for CSALLVAEAFF.

The table lists this clone with a few counts. The genes are TRBV6-5 and TRBJ1-5, with 11 bases matching TRBD1. The length of the CDR3 is 15 residues. The V gene end was trimmed by 5 bases and the J gene end by 4 bases; junction bases not matched to a gene: 4. The V gene's germline CDR1 is MNHEY and CDR2 SVGAGI. The CDR3 nucleotides are TGTGCCAGCAGTACGGACAGGGGGCAAAATCAGCCCCAGCATTTT. It specifies CASSTDRGQNQPQHF.

This sequence joins TRBV12-5 and TRBJ2-2; 7 bases fit TRBD1. CDR3 length: 13 amino acids. Germline V lookup: CDR1 LGHNT, CDR2 FRNRAP. CDR3 sequence reads: CASGTEGTGELFF. The CDR3 DNA reads TGTGCCTCCGGGACAGAGGGCACCGGGGAGCTGTTTTTT.

The DNA for the CDR3 is TGTGCCAGCAGAGGTTCCGACACTGTCTCTGGGGCCAACGTCCTGACTTTC. As protein: CASRGSDTVSGANVLTF. The chain recombines TRBV2 with TRBJ2-6; D gene unclear. Germline values: CDR1 SNHLY, CDR2 FYNNEI. Trimming removed 6 bases from V and 0 bases from J, with 15 bases in between. CDR3 size: 17 residues. Full variable domain (rest looked up from reference TRBV2 and TRBJ2-6): EPEVTQTPSHQVTQMGQEVILRCVPISNHLYFYWYRQILGQKVEFLVSFYNNEISEKSEIFDDQFSVERPDGSNFTLKIRSTKLEDSAMYFCASRGSDTVSGANVLTFGAGSRLTVL.

The chain carries TRBV5-4 and TRBJ2-1, with 7 bases identical to TRBD1. Germline CDR1 and CDR2: SGHNT and YYREEE (reference sequence). V lost 3 bases to trimming and J lost 3 bases; unmatched junction nucleotides: 6. This CDR3 has 15 amino acids. As DNA, the CDR3 is TGTGCCAGCAGCTCCGGGACAGATCTCTACAATGAGCAGTTCTTC. Encoded protein: CASSSGTDLYNEQFF.

CDR3 residues: CASNLAGGGNSPLHF. CDR3 in DNA: TGTGCCAGCAACCTAGCCGGCGGCGGTAATTCACCCCTCCACTTT. This chain joins TRBV6-5 and TRBJ1-6; D ambiguous. The CDR3 spans 15 residues. V lost 7 bases and J 6 bases, leaving 16 bases between the germline ends. Germline-derived CDR1 and CDR2 are MNHEY and SVGAGI.

This chain links TRBV12-3 or TRBV12-4 with TRBJ2-7, with no clear D. Trimming took off 2 bases at V and 5 bases at J, with 7 bases between the two ends. The CDR3 totals 12 residues. The CDR3 spells CASSLQSNEQYF. CDR3 DNA: TGTGCCAGCAGTTTACAGTCCAACGAGCAGTACTTC.

V gene TRBV18 combines with J gene TRBJ2-7; D not resolved. Germline-derived CDR1 and CDR2 are KGHSH and LQKENI. This CDR3 region has 13 residues. Between the trimmed V and J ends, which lost 2 bases and 4 bases, there was a span of 9 bases. The CDR3, as DNA: TGTGCCAGCTCACCATCCAGAACGTACGAGCAGTACTTC. Its translation is CASSPSRTYEQYF.

The chain is built from TRBV11-2 and TRBJ2-7; possibly TRBD1 for D (5 bases). The V end was cut by 1 base, the J end by 5 bases, with 12 bases between. Germline V CDR1 and CDR2: SGHAT, FQNNGV. This CDR3 spans 14 amino acids. The CDR3 protein is CASSLVSRAHEQYF. CDR3 DNA sequence: TGTGCCAGCAGCTTAGTGTCCAGGGCCCACGAGCAGTACTTC.